Listed here are 10 T cell receptor beta chains from one sample, sequenced in a study of T cell repertoires in cytomegalovirus infection. TCRdb fed the reads into MiXCR, producing one record per CDR3 protein. This sample carries 300,000 to 450,000 distinct CDR3 sequences, less than 20% of them seen once, and the ten largest clones take roughly 9%. Source material: PBMCs. The origin of the receptors is a human donor in good health (CMV status not recorded). Some clones in this sample may be carry-over from other donors' samples.

V gene TRBV5-1 combines with J gene TRBJ1-1, with 8 bases that match TRBD1. The germline V gene has CDR1 SGHRS and CDR2 YFSETQ. The CDR3 loop spans 15 amino acids. Trimming cost V 4 bases and J 0 bases; bases outside gene matches: 5. The CDR3 protein is CASSTDRVLNTEAFF. The CDR3 bases are TGCGCCAGCAGCACGGACAGGGTCCTGAACACTGAAGCTTTCTTT. Supplemented by reference TRBV5-1 and TRBJ1-1, the full variable domain reads KAGVTQTPRYLIKTRGQQVTLSCSPISGHRSVSWYQQTPGQGLQFLFEYFSETQRNKGNFPGRFSGRQFSNSRSEMNVSTLELGDSALYLCASSTDRVLNTEAFFGQGTRLTVV.

This clonotype was found many times. V and J are TRBV7-2 and TRBJ1-1; D is unresolved. Germline CDR1 SGHTA, CDR2 FQGNSA. Trimming removed 1 base at V and 4 bases at J, with 10 bases between. This CDR3 has 14 residues. The CDR3, as DNA: TGTGCCAGCAGCTTAGGGACGGGTCGCACTGAAGCTTTCTTT. This gives the protein CASSLGTGRTEAFF.

This chain links TRBV6-2 or TRBV6-3 with TRBJ2-5; D call uncertain. The CDR3 has 14 amino acids. The germline gives CDR1 MNHEY, CDR2 SVGEGT. The V and J ends lost 2 bases and 1 base respectively, with 8 bases between them. The CDR3 here is CASSYRQTQETQYF. CDR3 coding DNA: TGTGCCAGCAGTTACCGGCAAACCCAAGAGACCCAGTACTTC.

There are a few counts of this clonotype. This chain connects TRBV10-3 to TRBJ1-4; D gene uncertain. There are 17 residues in the CDR3. Trimming took 4 bases from V and 4 from J, leaving 19 bases between them. Germline V gene lookup returns CDR1 ENHRY and CDR2 SYGVKD. The CDR3 spells CAISVSYGSTGNEKLFF. Written as DNA, the CDR3 is TGTGCCATCAGTGTATCGTATGGTTCGACGGGTAATGAAAAACTGTTTTTT.

This clonotype was recorded many times. The chain combines TRBV7-8 with TRBJ2-5; tentative D call: TRBD1 (6 bases). V lost 6 bases and J 0 bases, leaving 14 bases between the germline ends. Looked up from germline, CDR1 is SGHVS and CDR2 is FQNEAQ. The CDR3 consists of 15 residues. The DNA of the CDR3 is TGTGCCAGCAGTCGCCTCACAGGGAACCAAGAGACCCAGTACTTC. Its protein product is CASSRLTGNQETQYF.

This clonotype was seen many times. V gene TRBV20-1 combines with J gene TRBJ1-5, with D possibly TRBD1 on 5 matching bases. V was trimmed by 1 base and J by 2 bases, leaving 24 bases between them. In germline, CDR1 is DFQATT, CDR2 SNEGSKA (reference sequence). The CDR3 length is 19 residues. In DNA form, the CDR3 reads TGCAGTGCTAGAGTCCCATTGGGGCAGGGATTGCAGGGCAATCAGCCCCAGCATTTT. Its translation: CSARVPLGQGLQGNQPQHF.

This clonotype occurred many times. This chain joins TRBV10-3 and TRBJ2-3; D might be TRBD1 or TRBD2, each matching 5 bases. V was cut by 0 bases and J by 2 bases, with 15 bases left in between. The CDR3 length is 17 residues. CDR1 and CDR2 from the germline V gene are ENHRY and SYGVKD. CDR3 nucleotides: TGTGCCATCAGTGAGTCGGAAGAGGGGCCAGACACAGATACGCAGTATTTT. Amino acid sequence: CAISESEEGPDTDTQYF.

The genes are TRBV20-1 and TRBJ2-7; D might be TRBD2 (6 bases). The CDR3 is 11 residues long. Trimming took off 3 bases at V and 5 bases at J, with 8 bases between the two ends. Per germline, CDR1 DFQATT and CDR2 SNEGSKA (reference sequence). CDR3 residues: CSASGSHEQYF. The CDR3 coding sequence is TGCAGTGCTAGCGGGAGTCACGAGCAGTACTTC.

This clonotype occurred a few times. This chain uses TRBV20-1 with TRBJ2-1, with TRBD2 identical over 8 bases. Trimming removed 5 bases from V and 1 base from J; junction bases left unmatched: 10. The V gene's germline CDR1 is DFQATT and CDR2 SNEGSKA (reference sequence). CDR3 length: 16 residues. The CDR3 DNA reads TGCAGTGCTCTATTCCAGCGGGAGACTTCCTACAATGAGCAGTTCTTC. Its translation: CSALFQRETSYNEQFF.

The V gene is TRBV15, the J gene TRBJ1-1; D uncertain. The germline CDR1 and CDR2 sequences are LNHNV and YYDKDF (reference sequence). The CDR3 has 13 residues. V was shortened by 0 bases and J by 6 bases, with 8 bases between the two germline ends. DNA for the CDR3: TGTGCCACCAGCAGAGATGTGGCGGCTGAAGCTTTCTTT. Translating it yields CATSRDVAAEAFF.